Listed below are T cell receptor beta chains from one sample, sequenced in a study of PD-1 blockade in classical Hodgkin lymphoma. The assay was immunoSEQ multiplex PCR, and TCRdb's table has in-frame clones only and misses some. The table records about 100,000 clones, 70% to 90% of them present only once. The starting material was peripheral blood mononuclear cells (PBMCs), obtained before the second cycle of nivolumab. The receptor set was obtained from a human donor with classical Hodgkin lymphoma. CDR3s include the opening cysteine and the closing phenylalanine or tryptophan. A D gene is named only where the DNA matches it firmly. The size entry is marked missing in some rows and otherwise reads once, few, many or a size class.

CASSANTGTSGSQQETQYF	TGTGCCAGCAGCGCAAATACCGGGACTAGCGGGAGCCAACAAGAGACCCAGTACTTC	19	-	TRBJ2-5	TRBV11-2	TRBD2
CASSLSGGTEAFF	TGTGCCAGCAGCTTATCAGGGGGGACTGAAGCTTTCTTT	13	-	TRBJ1-1	TRBV5-6	TRBD1
CASSLATRGRPQGNTIYF	TGCGCCAGCAGCTTGGCCACCCGGGGCAGGCCTCAAGGAAACACCATATATTTT	18	once	TRBJ1-3	TRBV5-1	-
CASSFTEAFF	TGTGCCAGCAGTTTCACTGAAGCTTTCTTT	10	few	TRBJ1-1	TRBV7-9	-
CASRNSGEQFF	TGTGCCAGTAGGAACTCCGGCGAGCAGTTCTTC	11	-	TRBJ2-1	TRBV19	-
CASNDPPEAFF	TGTGCCAGCAACGATCCCCCTGAAGCTTTCTTT	11	-	TRBJ1-1	TRBV6-5	-
CASSEGTATNEKLFF	TGTGCCAGCAGTGAAGGGACAGCAACTAATGAAAAACTGTTTTTT	15	-	TRBJ1-4	TRBV2	-
CASSITGGGGELFF	TGTGCCAGCAGTATTACGGGAGGCGGCGGGGAGCTGTTTTTT	14	-	TRBJ2-2	TRBV2	TRBD2
CASSYSGGLGNEQFF	TGTGCCAGCAGTTACTCGGGTGGCCTGGGCAATGAGCAGTTCTTC	15	-	TRBJ2-1	TRBV6-5	-
CASSHTSGGYTGELFF	TGCGCCAGCAGCCATACTAGCGGGGGATACACCGGGGAGCTGTTTTTT	16	-	TRBJ2-2	TRBV4-1	TRBD2
CASRTAPNTGELFF	TGTGCCAGCCGGACGGCGCCAAACACCGGGGAGCTGTTTTTT	14	-	TRBJ2-2	TRBV2	-
CASSLGTSGLKRFF	TGTGCCAGCAGCTTAGGGACTAGCGGGTTAAAGCGGTTCTTC	14	-	TRBJ2-1	TRBV7-2	TRBD2
CASSRGQTSTDTQYF	TGCGCCAGCAGCAGAGGGCAAACGAGCACAGATACGCAGTATTTT	15	once	TRBJ2-3	TRBV5-1	-
CASSRGQTLRGYTF	TGTGCCAGCAGCAGGGGACAGACCCTGAGGGGCTACACCTTC	14	-	TRBJ1-2	TRBV5-6	TRBD1
CASSLSRGGSGLYF	TGTGCCAGCAGTTTATCTCGCGGCGGGAGCGGGCTATATTTC	14	many	TRBJ2-7	TRBV27	TRBD2
CASTIGWTGDHINEKLFF	TGTGCCAGCACCATAGGTTGGACAGGGGACCACATTAATGAAAAACTGTTTTTT	18	-	TRBJ1-4	TRBV28	TRBD1
CASSPPVGEGVHYNEQFF	TGTGCCAGCAGTCCCCCCGTGGGGGAGGGAGTCCATTACAATGAGCAGTTCTTC	18	-	TRBJ2-1	TRBV28	TRBD2
CASSPSGSNQPQHF	TGTGCCAGCAGTCCTTCAGGTAGCAATCAGCCCCAGCATTTT	14	few	TRBJ1-5	TRBV25-1	-
CASSLSGQENYGYTF	TGTGCCAGCAGCTTGAGTGGACAAGAAAACTATGGCTACACCTTC	15	once	TRBJ1-2	TRBV5-6	-
CASSQAGAGTQYF	TGCGCCAGCAGCCAAGCGGGAGCGGGGACCCAGTACTTC	13	-	TRBJ2-5	TRBV4-1	-